This T cell receptor (beta chain) was identified in a study of human T cells and chemical hapten exposure. General study results and limits: Because they had alopecia, donors may respond immunologically unlike healthy people.

The library labeled individual cDNA molecules by adding unique molecular identifiers to them. Under the authors' procedure: Between roughly 20,000 and 690,600 TCRs appeared in each sample, and the median stood at around 92,000. TCRdb re-called the RACE reads through MiXCR, storing one row per CDR3 protein. These V and J calls derive from TCRdb rather than the authors' analysis. The table lists 300,000 to 450,000 distinct CDR3 sequences, about 4.8% of them singletons, with under 2.5% in the top ten. Time point meaning: patch test 1, 2 weeks after DPC sensitization. Treatment described: therapeutic diphenylcyclopropenone sensitization with weekly scalp DPC. This clonotype has at least ten counts. Its cognate antigen is unknown. Germline CDR1 SGHRS, CDR2 YFSETQ. V lost 3 bases, J lost 5 bases, and 4 bases stayed unmatched. The CDR3 totals 14 residues.

Sequenced here: whole blood, sampled in connection with sensitization to the hapten diphenylcyclopropenone (DPC). The source of this sequence is a woman aged 50 to 60 with alopecia areata. Some clones in this sample may be carry-over from other donors' samples. The chain links TRBV5-1 to TRBJ2-3; TRBD2 aligns across 9 bases. In DNA, the CDR3 is TGCGCCAGCAGCTCGGGACTAGCCGTAGATACGCAGTATTTT. Its translation: CASSSGLAVDTQYF.